A selection of T cell receptor beta chains follows, all from one sample in a study of blood T cell repertoires in COVID-19. The data were produced by immunoSEQ multiplex PCR, yet TCRdb's version contains in-frame clones alone and is incomplete. The profile shows 85,000 to 90,000 clones, roughly 87% of them singletons. Sequencing was performed on peripheral blood. These receptors all come from a woman aged 80 or over with active COVID-19. The CDR3 runs from the conserved cysteine through the conserved F or W. Clone size is given for some rows only: seen once, a few or many times, or a class if the clone is expanded.

length	size	V	CDR3
14	NA	TRBV28	CASSFSVFPYEQYF
18	NA	TRBV3-1/TRBV3-2	CASSSTGTSQYDTGELFF
14	few	TRBV10-3	CAINPRESTGELFF
16	NA	TRBV5-1	CASSLGPGESYNEQFF
15	NA	TRBV7-6	CASSLETGTGREQYF
14	NA	TRBV7-8	CASTPWTGTYEQYF
16	NA	TRBV27	CASSSLRDRLDNEQFF
17	few	TRBV5-5	CASSLAPSNSGANVLTF
15	NA	TRBV27	CASRVGDTRLRPLHF
20	NA	TRBV5-4	CASSLENGRTSGRRTGELFF
14	once	TRBV7-2	CASTRDRGNGELFF
13	NA	TRBV7-2	CASSLAGGNEQYF
12	NA	TRBV29-1	CSVSQNQETQYF
15	NA	TRBV2	CASTGGRFGADTQYF
15	NA	TRBV6-5	CASRPPGTGRYEQYF
17	NA	TRBV3-1/TRBV3-2	CASSSGAGTTPYNEQFF
21	NA	TRBV6-2/TRBV6-3	CASSYPLGGFTPFQAKNIQYF
14	NA	TRBV4-3	CASSQGGSLYEQYF
16	NA	TRBV9	CASSLVPGTGYSEQYF
12	NA	TRBV30	CASSTHTDTQYF
16	NA	TRBV29-1	CSVEGWEEGSQETQYF